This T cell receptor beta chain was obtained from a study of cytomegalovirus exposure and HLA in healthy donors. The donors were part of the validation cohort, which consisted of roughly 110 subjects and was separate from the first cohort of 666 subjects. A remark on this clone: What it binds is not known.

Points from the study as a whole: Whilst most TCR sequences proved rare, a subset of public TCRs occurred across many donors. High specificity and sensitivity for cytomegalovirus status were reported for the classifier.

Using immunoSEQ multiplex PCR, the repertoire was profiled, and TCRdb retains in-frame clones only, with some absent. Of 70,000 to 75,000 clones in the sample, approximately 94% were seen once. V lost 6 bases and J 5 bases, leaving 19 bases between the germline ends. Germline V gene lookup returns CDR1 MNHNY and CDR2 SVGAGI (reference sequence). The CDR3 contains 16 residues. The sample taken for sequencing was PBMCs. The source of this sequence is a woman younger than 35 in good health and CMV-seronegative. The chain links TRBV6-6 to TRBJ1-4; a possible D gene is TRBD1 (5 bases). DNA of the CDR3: TGTGCCAGCAGATTAGGAGGGAGGGGATCAAATGAAAAACTGTTTTTT. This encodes CASRLGGRGSNEKLFF.